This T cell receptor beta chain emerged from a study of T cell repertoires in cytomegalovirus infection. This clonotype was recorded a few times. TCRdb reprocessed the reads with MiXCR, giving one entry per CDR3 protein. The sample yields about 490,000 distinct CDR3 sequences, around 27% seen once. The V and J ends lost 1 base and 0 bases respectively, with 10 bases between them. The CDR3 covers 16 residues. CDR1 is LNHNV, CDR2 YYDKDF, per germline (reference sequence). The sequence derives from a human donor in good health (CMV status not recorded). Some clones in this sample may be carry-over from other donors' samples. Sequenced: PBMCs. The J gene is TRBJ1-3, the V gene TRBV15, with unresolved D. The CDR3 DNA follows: TGTGCCACCAGCAGAGCGACGCACAACTCTGGAAACACCATATATTTT. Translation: CATSRATHNSGNTIYF.